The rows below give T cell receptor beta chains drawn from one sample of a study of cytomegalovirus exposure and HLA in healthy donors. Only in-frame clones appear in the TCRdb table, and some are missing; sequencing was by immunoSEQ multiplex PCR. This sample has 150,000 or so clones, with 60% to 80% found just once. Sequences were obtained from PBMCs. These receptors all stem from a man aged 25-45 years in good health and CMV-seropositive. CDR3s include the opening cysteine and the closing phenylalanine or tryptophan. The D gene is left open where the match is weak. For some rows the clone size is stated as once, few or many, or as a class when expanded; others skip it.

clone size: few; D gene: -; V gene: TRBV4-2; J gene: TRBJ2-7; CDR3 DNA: TGTGCCAGCAGCCAAGATTCGATAGGAGCAGATTCACGCGAGCAGTACTTC; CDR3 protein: CASSQDSIGADSREQYF
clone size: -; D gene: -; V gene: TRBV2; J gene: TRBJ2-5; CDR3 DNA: TGTGCCAGTGTGAGGGAGAAGTTAGAGACCCAGTACTTC; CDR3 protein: CASVREKLETQYF
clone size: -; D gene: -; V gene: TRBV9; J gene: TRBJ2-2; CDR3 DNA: TGTGCCAGCAGCGTTCGCGGCAGGGGTTATCCCGGGGAGCTGTTTTTT; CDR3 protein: CASSVRGRGYPGELFF
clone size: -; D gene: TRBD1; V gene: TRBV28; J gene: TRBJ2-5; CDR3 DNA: TGTGCCAGCAGGTTGACAGGGGGCCGGGAGACCCAGTACTTC; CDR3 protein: CASRLTGGRETQYF
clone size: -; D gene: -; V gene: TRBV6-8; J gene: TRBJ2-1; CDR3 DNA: TGTGCCAGCAGTCTTCTGGGGGCTGGGATCTACAATGAGCAGTTCTTC; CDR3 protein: CASSLLGAGIYNEQFF
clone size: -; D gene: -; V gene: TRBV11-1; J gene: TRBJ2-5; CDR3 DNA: TGTGCCAGCAGCTTAGCGGTTCCATACAGCCAAGAGACCCAGTACTTC; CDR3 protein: CASSLAVPYSQETQYF
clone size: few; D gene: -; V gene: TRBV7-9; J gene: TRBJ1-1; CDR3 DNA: TGTGCCAGCCTTGGGGGGATTGACACTGAAGCTTTCTTT; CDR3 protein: CASLGGIDTEAFF
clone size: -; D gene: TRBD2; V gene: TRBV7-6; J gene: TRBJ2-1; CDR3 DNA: TGTGCCAGCAGCTTAAGTCTAGCGGGAGGCAATGAGCAGTTCTTC; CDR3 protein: CASSLSLAGGNEQFF
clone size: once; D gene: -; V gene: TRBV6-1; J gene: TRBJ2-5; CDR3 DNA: TGTGCCAGCAGACCCGCGCAGACCCAGTACTTC; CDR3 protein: CASRPAQTQYF
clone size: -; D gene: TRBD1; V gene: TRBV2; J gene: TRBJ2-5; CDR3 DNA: TGTGCCAGCAGGCACCTTGGGGACAGGCAAGAGACCCAGTACTTC; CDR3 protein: CASRHLGDRQETQYF
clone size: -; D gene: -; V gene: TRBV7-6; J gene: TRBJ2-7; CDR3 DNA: TGTGCCAGCAGCTTAGAGACAGGTCAGAGCTCCTACGAGCAGTACTTC; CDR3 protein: CASSLETGQSSYEQYF
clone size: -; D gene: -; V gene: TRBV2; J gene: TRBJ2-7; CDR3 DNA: TGTGCCAGCAGTGAGGAGGCAGGACTATACGAGCAGTACTTC; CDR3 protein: CASSEEAGLYEQYF
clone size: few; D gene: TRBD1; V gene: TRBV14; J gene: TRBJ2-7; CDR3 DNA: TGTGCCAGCAGCAGCCCTGGACAGGGATCCTACGAGCAGTACTTC; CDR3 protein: CASSSPGQGSYEQYF
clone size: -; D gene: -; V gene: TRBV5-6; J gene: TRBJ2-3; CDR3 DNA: TGTGCCAGCAGCTTCCAGGGCACAGATACGCAGTATTTT; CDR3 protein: CASSFQGTDTQYF
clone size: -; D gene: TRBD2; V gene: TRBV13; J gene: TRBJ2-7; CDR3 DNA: TGTGCCAGCAGCCAAGTGGGGGGGAGTGAAGGGTACGAGCAGTACTTC; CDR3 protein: CASSQVGGSEGYEQYF
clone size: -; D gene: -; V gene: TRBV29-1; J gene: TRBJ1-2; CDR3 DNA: TGCAGCGTTGAATGGCGTGCCCCAGGGTGGGGCTACACCTTC; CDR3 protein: CSVEWRAPGWGYTF
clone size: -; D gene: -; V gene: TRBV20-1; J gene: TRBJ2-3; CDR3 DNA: TGCAGTGCTAGGGAGGATACGCAGTATTTT; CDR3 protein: CSAREDTQYF
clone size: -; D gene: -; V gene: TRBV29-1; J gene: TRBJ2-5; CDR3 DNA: TGCAGCGCCGAGGAGGGCGTCCAGCGTTCGGAGACCCAGTACTTC; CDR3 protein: CSAEEGVQRSETQYF
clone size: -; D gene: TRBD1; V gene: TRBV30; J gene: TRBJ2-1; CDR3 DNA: TGTGCCTGGAGTCCCTTCGGACAGGGTGCCTACAATGAGCAGTTCTTC; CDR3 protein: CAWSPFGQGAYNEQFF
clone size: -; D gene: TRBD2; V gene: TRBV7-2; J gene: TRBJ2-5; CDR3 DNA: TGTGCCAGCAGCTCGCGACTAGCGGGAGAGACCCAGTACTTC; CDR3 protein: CASSSRLAGETQYF
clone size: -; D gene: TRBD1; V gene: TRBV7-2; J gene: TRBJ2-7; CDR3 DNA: TGTGCCAGCAGCCCCAGGGACAGGGGGCAGGACGAGCAGTACTTC; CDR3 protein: CASSPRDRGQDEQYF
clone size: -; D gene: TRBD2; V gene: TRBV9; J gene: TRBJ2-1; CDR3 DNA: TGTGCCAGCAGCGCCGGGACTAGCAGAAGCAATGAGCAGTTCTTC; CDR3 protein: CASSAGTSRSNEQFF
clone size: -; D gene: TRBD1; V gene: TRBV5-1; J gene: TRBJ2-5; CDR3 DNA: TGCGCCAGCAGCAAACAGGGGGCAGGGGAGACCCAGTACTTC; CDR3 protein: CASSKQGAGETQYF
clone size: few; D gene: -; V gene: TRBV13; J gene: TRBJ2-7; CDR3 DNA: TGTGCCAGCAGCTTCTTCCCCAGGGTCCACGAGCAGTACTTC; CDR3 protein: CASSFFPRVHEQYF
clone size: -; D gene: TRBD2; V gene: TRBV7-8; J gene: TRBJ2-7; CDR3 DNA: TGTGCCAGCAGCTTAAACCTCAGGACGGGCGGGAGGCGCGAGCAGTACTTC; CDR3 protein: CASSLNLRTGGRREQYF
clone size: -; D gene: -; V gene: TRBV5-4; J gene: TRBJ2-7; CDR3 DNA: TGTGCCAGCAGCTTAGGCACCGCTCCGGGGTACGAGCAGTACTTC; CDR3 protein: CASSLGTAPGYEQYF
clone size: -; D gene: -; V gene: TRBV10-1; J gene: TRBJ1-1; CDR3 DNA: TGCGCCAGCAGTGATAACAGGCCGGTGGGGGCTTTCTTT; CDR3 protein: CASSDNRPVGAFF
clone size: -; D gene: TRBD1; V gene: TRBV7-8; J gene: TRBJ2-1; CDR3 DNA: TGTGCCAGCAGCTTAGTCCAGGGGGTCTACAATGAGCAGTTCTTC; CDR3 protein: CASSLVQGVYNEQFF
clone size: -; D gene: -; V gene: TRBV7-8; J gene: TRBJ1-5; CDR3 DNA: TGTGCCAGCGATCGGGAGGGTTTCGGCAATCAGCCCCAGCATTTT; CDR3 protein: CASDREGFGNQPQHF
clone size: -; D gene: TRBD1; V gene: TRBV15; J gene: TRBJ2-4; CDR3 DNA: TGTGCCACCAGCAAAGGCCGGGACAGGGGATTAAACATTCAGTACTTC; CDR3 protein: CATSKGRDRGLNIQYF
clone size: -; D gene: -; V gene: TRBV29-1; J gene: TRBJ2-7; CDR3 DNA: TGCAGCGTTGTAAAGCAGCAGGGAAGCTCCTACGAGCAGTGCTTC; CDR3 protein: CSVVKQQGSSYEQCF
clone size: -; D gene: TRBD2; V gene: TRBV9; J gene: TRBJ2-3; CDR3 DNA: TGTGCCAGCAGCGAGAGACTAGCGGAAAGCACAGATACGCAGTATTTT; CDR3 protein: CASSERLAESTDTQYF
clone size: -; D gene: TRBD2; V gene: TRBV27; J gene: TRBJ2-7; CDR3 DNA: TGTGCCAGCAGTGCGGGAGGGTCCTACGAGCAGTACTTC; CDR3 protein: CASSAGGSYEQYF
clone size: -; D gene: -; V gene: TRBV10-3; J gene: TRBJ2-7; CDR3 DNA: TGTGCCATCTCAGGTAGCGCCCTTATCGGGGAGCAGTACTTC; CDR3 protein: CAISGSALIGEQYF
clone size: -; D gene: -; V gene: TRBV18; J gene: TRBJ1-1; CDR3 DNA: TGTGCCAGCTCACCGAACTGGGGGGGAAACACTGAAGCTTTCTTT; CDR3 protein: CASSPNWGGNTEAFF
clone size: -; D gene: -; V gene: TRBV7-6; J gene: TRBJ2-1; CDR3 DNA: TGTGCCAGCAGCTTAGCGCCGGTCTCAGAGCAGTTCTTC; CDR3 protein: CASSLAPVSEQFF